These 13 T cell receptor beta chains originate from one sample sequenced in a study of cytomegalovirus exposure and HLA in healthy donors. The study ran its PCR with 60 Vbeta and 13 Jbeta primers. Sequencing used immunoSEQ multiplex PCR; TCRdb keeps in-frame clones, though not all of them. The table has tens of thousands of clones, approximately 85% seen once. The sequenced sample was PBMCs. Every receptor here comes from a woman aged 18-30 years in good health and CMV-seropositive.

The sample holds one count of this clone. CDR3 sequence: CASTSPRTGTSGQDTQYF. The CDR3, as DNA: TGTGCCAGTACCTCACCACGGACCGGGACTAGCGGCCAGGATACGCAGTATTTT. The chain is built from TRBV19 and TRBJ2-3, with TRBD2 matching over 11 bases. CDR3 size: 18 residues. Germline values: CDR1 LNHDA, CDR2 SQIVND (reference sequence). V lost 7 bases to trimming and J lost 6 bases; unmatched junction nucleotides: 18.

The CDR3 sequence is CASSLEDGGWSNTEAFF. As DNA, the CDR3 is TGTGCCAGCAGCTTAGAGGATGGAGGGTGGTCGAACACTGAAGCTTTCTTT. The chain joins TRBV11-2 to TRBJ1-1; the D is unclear. CDR3 length equals 17 residues. V shed 0 bases and J shed 1 base, with 15 bases lying between them. CDR1 SGHAT and CDR2 FQNNGV come from the germline V gene.

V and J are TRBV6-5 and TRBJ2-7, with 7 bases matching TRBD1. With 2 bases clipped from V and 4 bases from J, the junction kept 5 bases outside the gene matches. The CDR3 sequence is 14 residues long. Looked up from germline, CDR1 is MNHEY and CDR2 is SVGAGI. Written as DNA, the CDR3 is TGTGCCAGCAGTTACCGGACAGGTTCGTACGAGCAGTACTTC. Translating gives CASSYRTGSYEQYF.

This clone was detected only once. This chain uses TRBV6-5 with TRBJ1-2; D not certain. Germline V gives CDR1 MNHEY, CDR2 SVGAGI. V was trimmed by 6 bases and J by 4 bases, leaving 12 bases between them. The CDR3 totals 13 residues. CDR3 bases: TGTGCCAGCAGGGAGACTTCATTCTATGGCTACACCTTC. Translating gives CASRETSFYGYTF.

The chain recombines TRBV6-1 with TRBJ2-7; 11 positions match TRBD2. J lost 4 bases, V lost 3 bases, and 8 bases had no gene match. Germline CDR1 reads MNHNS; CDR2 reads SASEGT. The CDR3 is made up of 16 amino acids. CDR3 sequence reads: CASSDSGTSGSYEQYF. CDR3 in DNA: TGTGCCAGCAGTGATTCCGGGACTAGCGGTTCTTACGAGCAGTACTTC.

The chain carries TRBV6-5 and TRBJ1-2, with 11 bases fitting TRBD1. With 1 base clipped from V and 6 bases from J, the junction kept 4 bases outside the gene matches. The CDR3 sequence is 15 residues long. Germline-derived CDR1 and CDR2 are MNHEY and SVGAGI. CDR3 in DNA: TGTGCCAGCAGTTACTTCGGACAGGGGGCGGATGGCTACACCTTC. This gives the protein CASSYFGQGADGYTF.

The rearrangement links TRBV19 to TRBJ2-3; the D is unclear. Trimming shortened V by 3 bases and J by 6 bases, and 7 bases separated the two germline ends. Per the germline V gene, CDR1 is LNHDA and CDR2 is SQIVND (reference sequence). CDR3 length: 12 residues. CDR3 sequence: CASSMSVDTQYF. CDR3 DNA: TGTGCCAGTAGTATGTCTGTCGATACGCAGTATTTT.

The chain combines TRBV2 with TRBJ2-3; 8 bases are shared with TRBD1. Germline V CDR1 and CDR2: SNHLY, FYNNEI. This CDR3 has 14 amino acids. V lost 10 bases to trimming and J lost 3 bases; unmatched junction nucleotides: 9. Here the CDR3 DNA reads TGTGCCACCGACCGGGACAGGACGACAGATACGCAGTATTTT. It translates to CATDRDRTTDTQYF.

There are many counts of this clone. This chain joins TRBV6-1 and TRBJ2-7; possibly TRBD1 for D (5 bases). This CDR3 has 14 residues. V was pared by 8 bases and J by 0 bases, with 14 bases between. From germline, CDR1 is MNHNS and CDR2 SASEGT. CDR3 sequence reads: CASVVGPSSYEQYF. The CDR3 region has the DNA TGTGCCAGCGTGGTGGGGCCGAGCTCCTACGAGCAGTACTTC.

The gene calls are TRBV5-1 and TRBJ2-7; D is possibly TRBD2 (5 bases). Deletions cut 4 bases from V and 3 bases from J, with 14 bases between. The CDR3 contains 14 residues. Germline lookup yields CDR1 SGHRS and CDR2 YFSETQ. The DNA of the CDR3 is TGCGCCAGCAGCCCTGGTGCTAGCAACTACGAGCAGTACTTC. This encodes CASSPGASNYEQYF.

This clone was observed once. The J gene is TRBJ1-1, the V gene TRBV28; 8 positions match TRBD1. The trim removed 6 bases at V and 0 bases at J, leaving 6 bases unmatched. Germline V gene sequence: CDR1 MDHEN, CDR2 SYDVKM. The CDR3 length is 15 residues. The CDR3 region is CASRFRGPMNTEAFF. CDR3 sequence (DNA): TGTGCCAGCAGATTCAGGGGGCCGATGAACACTGAAGCTTTCTTT.

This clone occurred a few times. The DNA of the CDR3 is TGCGCCAGTAACGAGGGATCCACCGGGGAGCTGTTTTTT. It codes for CASNEGSTGELFF. This rearrangement joins TRBV4-1 to TRBJ2-2; TRBD2 is a possible D gene (5 bases). The CDR3 is made up of 13 amino acids. CDR1 is MGHRA, CDR2 YSYEKL, per germline. V was cut by 9 bases and J by 4 bases, with 12 bases left in between.

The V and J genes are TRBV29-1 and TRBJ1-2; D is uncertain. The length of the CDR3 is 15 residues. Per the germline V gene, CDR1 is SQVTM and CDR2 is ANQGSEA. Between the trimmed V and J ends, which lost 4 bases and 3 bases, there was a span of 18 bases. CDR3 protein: CSVVPAVSMDYGYTF. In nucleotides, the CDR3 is TGCAGCGTTGTCCCGGCGGTCTCAATGGACTATGGCTACACCTTC.